This T cell receptor (beta chain) derives from a study of post-analysis software for immune sequencing data. Looking at the study overall: Relapsing-remitting, secondary progressive and progressive-relapsing courses of multiple sclerosis were included.

Prepared libraries of TCR beta cDNA carried unique molecular identifiers. TCRdb passed the PCR reads through MiXCR, listing each CDR3 protein once. The table includes roughly 400,000 distinct CDR3 sequences, about 39% detected once. Study results and caveats: For normalized Chao1 diversity, multiple sclerosis patients scored significantly lower than controls did. Controls showed lower frequencies than patients for roughly 5 TRBV segments, and TRBV5-6, TRBV5-1 and TRBV20-1 were among these.

The table lists this clonotype with many counts. Its antigen is currently unknown. Losses at the gene ends were 3 bases for V and 5 bases for J; bases not matched to a gene: 6. The germline V gene has CDR1 SQVTM and CDR2 ANQGSEA. The CDR3 is 13 residues long. The chain carries TRBV29-1 and TRBJ2-5; 7 positions agree with TRBD1. The clonotype originates from a girl aged 2-10 years with multiple sclerosis. The sequenced sample consisted of blood. The DNA for the CDR3 is TGCAGCGTTGAGAGGGGGCAGGGGGAGACCCAGTACTTC. This codes for CSVERGQGETQYF.